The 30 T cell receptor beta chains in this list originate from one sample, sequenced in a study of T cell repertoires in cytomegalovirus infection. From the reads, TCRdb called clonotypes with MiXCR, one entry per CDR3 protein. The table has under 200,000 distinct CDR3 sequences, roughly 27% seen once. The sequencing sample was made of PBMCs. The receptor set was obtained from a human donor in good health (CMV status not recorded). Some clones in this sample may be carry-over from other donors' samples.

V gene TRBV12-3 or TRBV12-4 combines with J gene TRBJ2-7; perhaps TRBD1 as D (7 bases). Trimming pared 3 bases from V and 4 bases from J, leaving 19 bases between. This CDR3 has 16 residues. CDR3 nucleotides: TGTGCCAGCAGTTTGGGACCAGGGGGGTTGGTTTACGAGCAGTACTTC. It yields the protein CASSLGPGGLVYEQYF.

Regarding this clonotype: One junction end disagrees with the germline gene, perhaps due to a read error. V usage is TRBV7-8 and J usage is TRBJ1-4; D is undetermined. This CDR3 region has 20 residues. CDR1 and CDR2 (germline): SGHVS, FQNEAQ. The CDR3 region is CPSSFRRKFEAPTANEKLFF. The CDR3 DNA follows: TGTCCCAGCAGCTTCCGACGGAAGTTCGAGGCCCCGACGGCAAATGAAAAACTGTTTTTT.

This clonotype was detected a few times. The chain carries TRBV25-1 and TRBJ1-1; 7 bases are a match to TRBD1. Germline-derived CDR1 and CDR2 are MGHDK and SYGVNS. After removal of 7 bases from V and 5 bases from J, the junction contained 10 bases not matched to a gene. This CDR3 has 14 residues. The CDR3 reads CASNPSGGLTEAFF. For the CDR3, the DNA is TGTGCCAGCAATCCATCAGGGGGATTGACTGAAGCTTTCTTT.

The CDR3 DNA reads as TGTGCCAGCAGCTTACAACAGGCCGAAGCTTTCTTT. Its protein product is CASSLQQAEAFF. This sequence joins TRBV7-9 and TRBJ1-1, with D perhaps matching TRBD1 (5 bases). V was shortened by 2 bases and J by 8 bases, with 9 bases between the two germline ends. From germline, CDR1 is SEHNR and CDR2 FQNEAQ (reference sequence). The CDR3 is 12 residues long.

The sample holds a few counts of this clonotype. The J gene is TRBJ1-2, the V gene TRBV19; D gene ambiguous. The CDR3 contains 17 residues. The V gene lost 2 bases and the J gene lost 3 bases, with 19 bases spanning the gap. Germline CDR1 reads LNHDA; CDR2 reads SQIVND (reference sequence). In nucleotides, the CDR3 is TGTGCCAGTAGTATACCCCGCAGACGGGGTATCGACTATGGCTACACCTTC. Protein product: CASSIPRRRGIDYGYTF.

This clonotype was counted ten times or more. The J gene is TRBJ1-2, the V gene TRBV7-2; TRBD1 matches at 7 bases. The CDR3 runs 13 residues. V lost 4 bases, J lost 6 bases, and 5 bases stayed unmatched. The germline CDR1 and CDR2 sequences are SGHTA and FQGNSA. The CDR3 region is CASSYDRADGYTF. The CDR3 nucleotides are TGTGCCAGCAGCTACGACAGGGCGGATGGCTACACCTTC.

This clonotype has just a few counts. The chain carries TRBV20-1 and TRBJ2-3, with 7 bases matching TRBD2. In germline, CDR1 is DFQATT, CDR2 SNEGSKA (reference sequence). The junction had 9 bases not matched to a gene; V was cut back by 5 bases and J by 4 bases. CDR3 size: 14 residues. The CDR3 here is CSASTSPYSDTQYF. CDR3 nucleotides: TGCAGTGCTTCGACTAGCCCATATTCAGATACGCAGTATTTT.

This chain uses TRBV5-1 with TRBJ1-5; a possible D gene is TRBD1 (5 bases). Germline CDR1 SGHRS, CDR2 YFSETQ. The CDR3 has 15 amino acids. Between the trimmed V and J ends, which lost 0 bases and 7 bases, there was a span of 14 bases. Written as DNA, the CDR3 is TGCGCCAGCAGCTTGGAAGGGACGGACGCGCAGCCCCAGCATTTT. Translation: CASSLEGTDAQPQHF. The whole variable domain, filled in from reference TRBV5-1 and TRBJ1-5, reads KAGVTQTPRYLIKTRGQQVTLSCSPISGHRSVSWYQQTPGQGLQFLFEYFSETQRNKGNFPGRFSGRQFSNSRSEMNVSTLELGDSALYLCASSLEGTDAQPQHFGDGTRLSIL.

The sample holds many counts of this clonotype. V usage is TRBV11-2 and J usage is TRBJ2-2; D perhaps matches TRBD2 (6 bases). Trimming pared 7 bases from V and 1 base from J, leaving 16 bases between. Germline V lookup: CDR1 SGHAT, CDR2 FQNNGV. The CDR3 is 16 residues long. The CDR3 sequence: CASTREWSVNTGELFF. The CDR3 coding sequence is TGTGCCAGCACCCGGGAGTGGAGCGTGAACACCGGGGAGCTGTTTTTT.

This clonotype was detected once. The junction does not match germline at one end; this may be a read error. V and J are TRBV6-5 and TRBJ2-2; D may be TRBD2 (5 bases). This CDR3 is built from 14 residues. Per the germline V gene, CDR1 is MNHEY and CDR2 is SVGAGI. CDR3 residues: CASSRGIPTGELIF. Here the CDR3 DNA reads TGTGCCAGCAGCCGGGGAATACCCACCGGGGAGCTGATTTTT.

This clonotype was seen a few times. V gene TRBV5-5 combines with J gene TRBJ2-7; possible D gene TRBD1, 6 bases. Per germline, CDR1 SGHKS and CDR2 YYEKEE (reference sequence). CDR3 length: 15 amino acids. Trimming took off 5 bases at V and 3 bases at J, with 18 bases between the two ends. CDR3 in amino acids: CASSFSGTRGYEQYF. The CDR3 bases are TGTGCCAGCAGTTTCTCCGGGACAAGAGGCTACGAGCAGTACTTC.

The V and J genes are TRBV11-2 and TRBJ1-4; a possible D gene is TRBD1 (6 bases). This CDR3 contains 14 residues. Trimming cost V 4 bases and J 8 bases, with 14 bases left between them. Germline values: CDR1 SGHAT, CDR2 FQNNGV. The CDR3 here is CASSSQGTREKLFF. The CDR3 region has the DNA TGTGCCAGCAGCTCGCAGGGGACCCGAGAAAAACTGTTTTTT.

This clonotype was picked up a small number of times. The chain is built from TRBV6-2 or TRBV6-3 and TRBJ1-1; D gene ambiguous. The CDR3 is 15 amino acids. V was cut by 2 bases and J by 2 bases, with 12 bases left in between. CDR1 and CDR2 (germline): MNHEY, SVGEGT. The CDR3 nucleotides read TGTGCCAGCAGTTACGCGGCAGGCCTTAACACTGAAGCTTTCTTT. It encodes CASSYAAGLNTEAFF.

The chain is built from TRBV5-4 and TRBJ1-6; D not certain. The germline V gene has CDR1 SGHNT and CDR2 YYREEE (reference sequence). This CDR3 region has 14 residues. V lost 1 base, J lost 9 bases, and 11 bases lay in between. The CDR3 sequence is CASSLSTYGSPLHF. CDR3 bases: TGTGCCAGCAGCTTGAGCACATACGGTTCACCCCTCCACTTT.

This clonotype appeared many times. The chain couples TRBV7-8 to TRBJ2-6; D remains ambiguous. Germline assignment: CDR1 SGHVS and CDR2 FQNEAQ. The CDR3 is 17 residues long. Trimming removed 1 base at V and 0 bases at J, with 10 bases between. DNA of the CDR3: TGTGCCAGCAGCTTAGGCAGCAGCAACTCTGGGGCCAACGTCCTGACTTTC. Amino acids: CASSLGSSNSGANVLTF.

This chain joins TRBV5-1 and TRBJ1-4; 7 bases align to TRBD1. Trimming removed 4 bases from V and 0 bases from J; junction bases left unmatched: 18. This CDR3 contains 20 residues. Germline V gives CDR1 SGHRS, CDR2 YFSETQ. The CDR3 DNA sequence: TGCGCCAGCAGCCTAAATCCCCGGACAGGCCCTTCCCCAACTAATGAAAAACTGTTTTTT. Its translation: CASSLNPRTGPSPTNEKLFF.

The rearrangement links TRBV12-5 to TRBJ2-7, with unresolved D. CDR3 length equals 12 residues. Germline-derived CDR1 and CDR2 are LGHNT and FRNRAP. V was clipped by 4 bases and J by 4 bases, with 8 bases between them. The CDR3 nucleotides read TGTGCTAGTGGTTCCCTAGTATACGAGCAGTACTTC. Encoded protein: CASGSLVYEQYF.

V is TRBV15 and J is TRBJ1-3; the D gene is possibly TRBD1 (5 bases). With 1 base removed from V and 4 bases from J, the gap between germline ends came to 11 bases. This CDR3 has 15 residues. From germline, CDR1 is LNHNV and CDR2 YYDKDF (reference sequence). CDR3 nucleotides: TGTGCCACCAGCAGAGTCTTGGGGGAAGGAAACACCATATATTTT. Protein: CATSRVLGEGNTIYF. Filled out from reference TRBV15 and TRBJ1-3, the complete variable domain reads DAMVIQNPRYQVTQFGKPVTLSCSQTLNHNVMYWYQQKSSQAPKLLFHYYDKDFNNEADTPDNFQSRRPNTSFCFLDIRSPGLGDTAMYLCATSRVLGEGNTIYFGEGSWLTVV.

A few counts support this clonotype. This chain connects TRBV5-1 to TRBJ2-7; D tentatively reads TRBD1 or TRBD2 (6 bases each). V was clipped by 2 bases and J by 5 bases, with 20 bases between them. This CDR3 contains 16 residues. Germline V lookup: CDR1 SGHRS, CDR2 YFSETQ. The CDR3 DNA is TGCGCCAGCAGCTTACTACCGGACAGTCGCGGGGACGAGCAGTACTTC. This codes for CASSLLPDSRGDEQYF.

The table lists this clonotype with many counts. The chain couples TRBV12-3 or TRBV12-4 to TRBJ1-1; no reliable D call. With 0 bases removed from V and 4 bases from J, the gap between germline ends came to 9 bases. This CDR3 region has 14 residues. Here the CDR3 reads CASSLARQATEAFF. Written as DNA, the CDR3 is TGTGCCAGCAGTTTAGCGAGGCAGGCCACTGAAGCTTTCTTT.

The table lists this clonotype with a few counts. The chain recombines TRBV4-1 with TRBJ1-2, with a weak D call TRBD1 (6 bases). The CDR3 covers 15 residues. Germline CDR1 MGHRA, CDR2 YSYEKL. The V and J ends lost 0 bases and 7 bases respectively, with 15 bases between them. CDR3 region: CASSQETGSQFGYTF. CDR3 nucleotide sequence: TGCGCCAGCAGCCAAGAAACAGGGTCTCAGTTTGGCTACACCTTC.

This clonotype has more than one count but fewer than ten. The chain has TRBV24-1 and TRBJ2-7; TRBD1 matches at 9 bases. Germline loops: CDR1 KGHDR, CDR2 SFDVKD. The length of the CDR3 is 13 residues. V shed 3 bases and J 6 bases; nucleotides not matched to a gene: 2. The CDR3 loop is CATSDGTGSEQYF. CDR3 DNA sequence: TGTGCCACCAGTGATGGGACAGGGAGCGAGCAGTACTTC.

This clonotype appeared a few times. The CDR3 spells CASSSQDLVQETQYF. Here the CDR3 DNA reads TGTGCCAGCAGCTCCCAGGACCTCGTCCAAGAGACCCAGTACTTC. The J gene is TRBJ2-5, the V gene TRBV11-2; unclear D gene. Germline CDR1 SGHAT, CDR2 FQNNGV. The V and J ends lost 4 bases and 1 base respectively, with 13 bases between them. This CDR3 is built from 15 residues.

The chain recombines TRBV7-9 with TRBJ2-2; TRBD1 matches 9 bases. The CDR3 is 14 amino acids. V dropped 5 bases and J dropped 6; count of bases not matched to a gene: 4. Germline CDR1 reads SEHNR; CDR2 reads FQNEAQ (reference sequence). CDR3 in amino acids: CASSVHRGPGELFF. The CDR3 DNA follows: TGTGCCAGCAGCGTCCACAGGGGGCCCGGGGAGCTGTTTTTT.

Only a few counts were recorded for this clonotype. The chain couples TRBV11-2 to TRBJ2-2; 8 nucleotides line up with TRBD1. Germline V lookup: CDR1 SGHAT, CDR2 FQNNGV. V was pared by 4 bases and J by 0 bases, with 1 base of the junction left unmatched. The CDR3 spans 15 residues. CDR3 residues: CASSWTGTNTGELFF. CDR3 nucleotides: TGTGCCAGCAGCTGGACAGGGACGAACACCGGGGAGCTGTTTTTT.

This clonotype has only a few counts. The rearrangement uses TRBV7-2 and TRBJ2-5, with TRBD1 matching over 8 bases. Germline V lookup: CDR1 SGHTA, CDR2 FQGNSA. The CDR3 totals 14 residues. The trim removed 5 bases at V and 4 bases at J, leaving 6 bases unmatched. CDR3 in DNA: TGTGCCAGCAGCGAGACAGGGGAAGGAGAGACCCAGTACTTC. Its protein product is CASSETGEGETQYF.

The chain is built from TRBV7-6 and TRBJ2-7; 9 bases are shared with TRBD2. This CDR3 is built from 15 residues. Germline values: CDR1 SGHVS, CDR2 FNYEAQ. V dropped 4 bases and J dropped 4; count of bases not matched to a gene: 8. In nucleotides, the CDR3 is TGTGCCAGCAGCTGGGGCGGGGGGGGATCGTACGAGCAGTACTTC. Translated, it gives CASSWGGGGSYEQYF.

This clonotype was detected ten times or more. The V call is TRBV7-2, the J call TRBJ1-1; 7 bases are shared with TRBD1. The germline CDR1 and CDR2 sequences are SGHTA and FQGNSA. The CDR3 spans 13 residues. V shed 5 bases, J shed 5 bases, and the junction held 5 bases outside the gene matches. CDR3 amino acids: CASSPGGGTEAFF. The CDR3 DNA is TGTGCCAGCAGCCCAGGGGGGGGGACTGAAGCTTTCTTT.

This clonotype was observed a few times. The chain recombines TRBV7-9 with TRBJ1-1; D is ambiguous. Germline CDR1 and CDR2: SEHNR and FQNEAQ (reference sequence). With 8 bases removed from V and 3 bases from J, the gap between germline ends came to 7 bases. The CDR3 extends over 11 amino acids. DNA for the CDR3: TGTGCCAGCGATCAGGACACTGAAGCTTTCTTT. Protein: CASDQDTEAFF.

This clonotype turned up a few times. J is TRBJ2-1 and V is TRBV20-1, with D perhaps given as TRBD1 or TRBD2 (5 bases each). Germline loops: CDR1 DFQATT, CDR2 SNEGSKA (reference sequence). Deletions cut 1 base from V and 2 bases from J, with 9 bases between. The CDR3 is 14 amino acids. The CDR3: CSARGDGPYNEQFF. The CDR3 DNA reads TGCAGTGCTAGAGGGGACGGCCCCTACAATGAGCAGTTCTTC.